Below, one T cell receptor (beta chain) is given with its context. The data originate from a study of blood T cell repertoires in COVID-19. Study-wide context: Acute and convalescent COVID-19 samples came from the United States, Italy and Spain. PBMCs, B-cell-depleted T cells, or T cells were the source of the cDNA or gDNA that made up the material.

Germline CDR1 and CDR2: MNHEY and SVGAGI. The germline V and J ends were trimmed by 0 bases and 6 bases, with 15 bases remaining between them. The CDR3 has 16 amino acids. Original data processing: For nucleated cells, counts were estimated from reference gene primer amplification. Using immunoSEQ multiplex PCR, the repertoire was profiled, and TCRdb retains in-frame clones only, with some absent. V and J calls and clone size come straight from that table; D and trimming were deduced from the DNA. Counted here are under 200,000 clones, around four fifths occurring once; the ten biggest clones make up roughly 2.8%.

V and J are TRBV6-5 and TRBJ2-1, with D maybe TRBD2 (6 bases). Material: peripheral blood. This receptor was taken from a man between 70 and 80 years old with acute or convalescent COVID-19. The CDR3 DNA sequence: TGTGCCAGCAGTTACTCGTTTCTAGCGTTCCTCAATGAGCAGTTCTTC. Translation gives CASSYSFLAFLNEQFF.